A selection of T cell receptor beta chains follows, all from one sample in a study of blood T cells in healthy people across ages. TCRdb reprocessed the 5' RACE reads via MiXCR and lists one record per CDR3 protein. The sample lists around 1,600,000 distinct CDR3 sequences, approximately 43% occurring once. The sample consisted of blood. These receptor sequences come from a woman in her late teens or twenties in good health. The CDR3 runs from the conserved cysteine through the conserved F or W. Fields, in order: CDR3 protein, CDR3 DNA, V gene, D gene, J gene, clone size. D genes are given only for firm matches. Clone size is stated in some rows and not others, as once, few, many or a class when expanded.

CDR3aa: CASGFQAYEQYF
CDR3nt: TGTGCTAGTGGTTTTCAGGCCTACGAGCAGTACTTC
v_gene: TRBV12-5
d_gene: -
j_gene: TRBJ2-7
abundance: few

CDR3aa: CSARKRVNTEAFF
CDR3nt: TGCAGTGCCAGGAAGAGGGTAAACACTGAAGCTTTCTTT
v_gene: TRBV20-1
d_gene: -
j_gene: TRBJ1-1
abundance: -

CDR3aa: CASSAGTGGIGSPLHF
CDR3nt: TGTGCCAGCAGCGCCGGGACAGGGGGCATCGGTTCACCCCTCCACTTT
v_gene: TRBV9
d_gene: TRBD1
j_gene: TRBJ1-6
abundance: few

CDR3aa: CASSLKGGGAQITYEQYF
CDR3nt: TGTGCCAGCAGCCTTAAGGGCGGGGGGGCACAGATAACCTACGAGCAGTACTTC
v_gene: TRBV21-1
d_gene: -
j_gene: TRBJ2-7
abundance: -

CDR3aa: CSAMPGQGTETQYF
CDR3nt: TGCAGTGCTATGCCGGGACAGGGGACGGAGACCCAGTACTTC
v_gene: TRBV20-1
d_gene: TRBD1
j_gene: TRBJ2-5
abundance: few

CDR3aa: CASTFSGTSSYNEQFF
CDR3nt: TGTGCCAGCACCTTCAGCGGGACGAGCTCCTACAATGAGCAGTTCTTC
v_gene: TRBV6-1
d_gene: TRBD2
j_gene: TRBJ2-1
abundance: few

CDR3aa: CSARDARSYEQYF
CDR3nt: TGCAGTGCTAGAGACGCCAGGTCCTACGAGCAGTACTTC
v_gene: TRBV20-1
d_gene: -
j_gene: TRBJ2-7
abundance: -

CDR3aa: CAGSEGGRGYGYTF
CDR3nt: TGTGCCGGCAGTGAAGGGGGGCGCGGGTATGGCTACACCTTC
v_gene: TRBV25-1
d_gene: -
j_gene: TRBJ1-2
abundance: -

CDR3aa: CASSRGQASYEQYF
CDR3nt: TGTGCCAGCAGCCGAGGACAGGCTTCCTACGAGCAGTACTTC
v_gene: TRBV3-1
d_gene: TRBD1
j_gene: TRBJ2-7
abundance: many

CDR3aa: CSASKRGVPKETQYF
CDR3nt: TGCAGTGCTAGTAAGCGGGGGGTACCCAAAGAGACCCAGTACTTC
v_gene: TRBV20-1
d_gene: TRBD2
j_gene: TRBJ2-5
abundance: -

CDR3aa: CAISESSATDTQYF
CDR3nt: TGTGCCATCAGTGAGTCGTCTGCAACAGATACGCAGTATTTT
v_gene: TRBV10-3
d_gene: -
j_gene: TRBJ2-3
abundance: -

CDR3aa: CASSQGRLAGLDEQFF
CDR3nt: TGCGCCAGCAGCCAAGGGCGGCTAGCGGGGTTGGATGAGCAGTTCTTC
v_gene: TRBV4-1
d_gene: TRBD2
j_gene: TRBJ2-1
abundance: few

CDR3aa: CASSQGSGVAMGYTF
CDR3nt: TGCGCCAGCAGCCAAGGGTCAGGGGTAGCTATGGGCTACACCTTC
v_gene: TRBV4-1
d_gene: -
j_gene: TRBJ1-2
abundance: -

CDR3aa: CASSIKGHSYEQYF
CDR3nt: TGTGCCAGTAGTATTAAGGGTCACAGCTACGAGCAGTACTTC
v_gene: TRBV19
d_gene: -
j_gene: TRBJ2-7
abundance: few

CDR3aa: CASSPTLVGQGLYNEQYF
CDR3nt: TGCGCCAGCAGCCCCACTCTGGTCGGACAGGGACTTTACAATGAGCAGTACTTC
v_gene: TRBV4-3
d_gene: TRBD1
j_gene: TRBJ2-5
abundance: -

CDR3aa: CASSVEPRTDTQYF
CDR3nt: TGTGCCAGCAGCGTAGAGCCGCGCACAGATACGCAGTATTTT
v_gene: TRBV9
d_gene: -
j_gene: TRBJ2-3
abundance: few

CDR3aa: CSAPIDPDTQYF
CDR3nt: TGCAGTGCTCCCATCGATCCAGATACGCAGTATTTT
v_gene: TRBV20-1
d_gene: -
j_gene: TRBJ2-3
abundance: few

CDR3aa: CSARDRRLLREKIPAARAEQFF
CDR3nt: TGCAGTGCTAGAGATAGGCGGCTCCTAAGGGAAAAAATTCCCGCAGCAAGGGCTGAGCAGTTCTTC
v_gene: TRBV20-1
d_gene: -
j_gene: TRBJ2-1
abundance: few

CDR3aa: CATRTSGSTGELFF
CDR3nt: TGTGCCACCAGGACTAGCGGGAGCACCGGGGAGCTGTTTTTT
v_gene: TRBV24-1
d_gene: TRBD2
j_gene: TRBJ2-2
abundance: -

CDR3aa: CASSYEAAEQFF
CDR3nt: TGTGCCAGCAGTTACGAAGCAGCAGAGCAGTTCTTC
v_gene: TRBV6-2/TRBV6-3
d_gene: -
j_gene: TRBJ2-1
abundance: few

CDR3aa: CASTRSGRRAETQYF
CDR3nt: TGTGCCAGCACACGGAGTGGGAGGAGGGCAGAGACCCAGTACTTC
v_gene: TRBV6-6
d_gene: -
j_gene: TRBJ2-5
abundance: -

CDR3aa: CASIFGLAAETQYF
CDR3nt: TGTGCCAGCATCTTCGGACTAGCGGCAGAGACCCAGTACTTC
v_gene: TRBV5-6
d_gene: TRBD2
j_gene: TRBJ2-5
abundance: -

CDR3aa: CASSSPVSFSDQYF
CDR3nt: TGCGCCAGCAGTAGCCCGGTGTCTTTTAGTGATCAGTACTTC
v_gene: TRBV4-1
d_gene: -
j_gene: TRBJ2-5
abundance: -

CDR3aa: CSARILAGTYEQYF
CDR3nt: TGCAGTGCTAGAATTCTAGCGGGGACCTACGAGCAGTACTTC
v_gene: TRBV20-1
d_gene: TRBD2
j_gene: TRBJ2-7
abundance: -

CDR3aa: CASSPARGRSDTQYF
CDR3nt: TGTGCCAGCAGCCCGGCAAGGGGGCGATCCGATACGCAGTATTTT
v_gene: TRBV7-3
d_gene: TRBD1
j_gene: TRBJ2-3
abundance: many

CDR3aa: CASSQVGGTYEQYF
CDR3nt: TGTGCCAGCAGCCAAGTGGGCGGCACCTACGAGCAGTACTTC
v_gene: TRBV3-1
d_gene: -
j_gene: TRBJ2-7
abundance: -

CDR3aa: CASSLGPGQLDQPQHF
CDR3nt: TGTGCCAGCAGCTTAGGCCCTGGACAGCTAGATCAGCCCCAGCATTTT
v_gene: TRBV7-2
d_gene: -
j_gene: TRBJ1-5
abundance: few

CDR3aa: CASSVDGPNYGYTF
CDR3nt: TGTGCCAGCAGCGTGGACGGTCCGAACTATGGCTACACCTTC
v_gene: TRBV12-3/TRBV12-4
d_gene: -
j_gene: TRBJ1-2
abundance: -

CDR3aa: CAESDRPNTGELFF
CDR3nt: TGTGCAGAATCAGACAGGCCGAACACCGGGGAGCTGTTTTTT
v_gene: TRBV2
d_gene: -
j_gene: TRBJ2-2
abundance: once

CDR3aa: CASSLPDSSTDTQYF
CDR3nt: TGCGCCAGCAGCTTGCCAGATTCTAGCACAGATACGCAGTACTTT
v_gene: TRBV5-1
d_gene: -
j_gene: TRBJ2-3
abundance: -

CDR3aa: CASSQELIRPSNEQYF
CDR3nt: TGTGCCAGCAGCCAAGAGTTAATCAGACCCTCCAATGAGCAGTACTTC
v_gene: TRBV4-2
d_gene: -
j_gene: TRBJ2-5
abundance: -

CDR3aa: CASSLGAGSPSGYTF
CDR3nt: TGTGCCAGCAGTTTAGGGGCAGGCAGTCCAAGTGGCTACACCTTC
v_gene: TRBV12-3/TRBV12-4
d_gene: -
j_gene: TRBJ1-2
abundance: -

CDR3aa: CASSGDRGRDYGYTF
CDR3nt: TGTGCCAGCAGCGGAGACAGGGGGCGCGACTATGGCTACACCTTC
v_gene: TRBV5-6
d_gene: TRBD1
j_gene: TRBJ1-2
abundance: -

CDR3aa: CASSEGGRHTEAFF
CDR3nt: TGTGCCAGCAGCGAGGGAGGGAGGCACACTGAAGCTTTCTTT
v_gene: TRBV9
d_gene: -
j_gene: TRBJ1-1
abundance: -

CDR3aa: CPSSYYVTDDQFF
CDR3nt: TGTCCCAGCAGTTACTATGTCACCGATGACCAGTTCTTC
v_gene: TRBV6-2/TRBV6-3
d_gene: -
j_gene: TRBJ2-1
abundance: -